This entry lists 29 T cell receptor beta chains sequenced from one sample in a study of blood T cells in healthy people across ages. Next came a second PCR, run for about 6 to 12 cycles, which used a sample-barcoded 5' primer along with a J-beta primer mix. From the 5' RACE reads, TCRdb called clonotypes with MiXCR, one entry per CDR3 protein. This table holds about 800,000 distinct CDR3 sequences, just under 25% found once. This same sample was also taken into another study, of T cells of mothers and their children.

The sample consisted of blood. The origin of the receptors is a boy aged 5-17 years in good health.

DNA for the CDR3: TGCAGCGTTGGGGACAGCACGTATAATTACAACTATGGCTACACCTTC. Translated: CSVGDSTYNYNYGYTF. The chain employs TRBV29-1 and TRBJ1-2, with 7 bases fitting TRBD1. CDR3 length: 16 amino acids. CDR1 and CDR2 (germline): SQVTM, ANQGSEA. V was pared by 4 bases and J by 2 bases, with 13 bases of the junction left unmatched.

This clonotype was counted a single time. The chain combines TRBV18 with TRBJ2-3; the D is unclear. Between the trimmed V and J ends, which lost 0 bases and 2 bases, there was a span of 6 bases. CDR1 is KGHSH and CDR2 is LQKENI in the germline V gene. The CDR3 length is 14 residues. CDR3 protein: CASSPPAFTDTQYF. As DNA, the CDR3 is TGTGCCAGCTCACCACCGGCCTTCACAGATACGCAGTATTTT.

A single count supports this clonotype. V and J are TRBV10-3 and TRBJ1-6; 7 bases match TRBD1. Germline V gene data show CDR1 as ENHRY and CDR2 as SYGVKD. The CDR3 is 14 amino acids. The V segment lost 2 bases and the J segment 5 bases; nucleotides outside the gene matches: 0. The CDR3: CAISETGDNSPLHF. CDR3 sequence (DNA): TGTGCCATCAGTGAGACAGGGGATAATTCACCCCTCCACTTT.

The chain uses TRBV20-1 and TRBJ1-2; TRBD1 might be the D (6 bases). Germline V gene data show CDR1 as DFQATT and CDR2 as SNEGSKA (reference sequence). V gave up 1 base and J gave up 8 bases, with 14 bases separating them. This CDR3 region has 13 residues. CDR3 residues: CSARATDRRGYTF. As DNA, the CDR3 is TGCAGTGCTAGAGCTACCGACAGGCGAGGCTACACCTTC.

This chain connects TRBV6-5 to TRBJ2-1; maybe TRBD1 (6 bases). Germline V lookup: CDR1 MNHEY, CDR2 SVGAGI. The V and J ends lost 2 bases and 1 base respectively, with 21 bases between them. CDR3 length: 19 residues. CDR3 DNA: TGTGCCAGCAGTTACCCGAGAACTTCTACAGGGATGTCCTACAATGAGCAGTTCTTC. Amino acids: CASSYPRTSTGMSYNEQFF.

This clonotype was counted at least ten times. V gene TRBV7-2 combines with J gene TRBJ1-4; unclear D gene. The CDR3 covers 13 residues. CDR1 SGHTA and CDR2 FQGNSA come from the germline V gene. Deletions cut 3 bases from V and 8 bases from J, with 10 bases between. The CDR3 region is CASSFTGMEKLFF. The CDR3 DNA reads as TGTGCCAGCAGCTTTACGGGGATGGAAAAACTGTTTTTT.

The chain recombines TRBV5-1 with TRBJ1-1; D might be TRBD1 (6 bases). Germline lookup yields CDR1 SGHRS and CDR2 YFSETQ. CDR3 length: 15 residues. V gave up 5 bases and J gave up 1 base, with 15 bases separating them. CDR3 loop: CASSPDPTGNTEAFF. Written as DNA, the CDR3 is TGCGCCAGCAGTCCCGACCCGACAGGGAACACTGAAGCTTTCTTT. The full variable domain, its missing parts supplied by reference TRBV5-1 and TRBJ1-1, is KAGVTQTPRYLIKTRGQQVTLSCSPISGHRSVSWYQQTPGQGLQFLFEYFSETQRNKGNFPGRFSGRQFSNSRSEMNVSTLELGDSALYLCASSPDPTGNTEAFFGQGTRLTVV.

J is TRBJ2-2 and V is TRBV9, with unresolved D. Trimming removed 3 bases at V and 6 bases at J, with 15 bases between. The CDR3 consists of 15 residues. Germline V gives CDR1 SGDLS, CDR2 YYNGEE. The CDR3 sequence: CASSAGRTRPGELFF. The CDR3 nucleotides read TGTGCCAGCAGCGCAGGACGCACAAGACCCGGGGAGCTGTTTTTT.

In its sample, this clonotype was seen a few times. The gene calls are TRBV4-1 and TRBJ2-7, with 11 bases fitting TRBD2. Germline V gene data show CDR1 as MGHRA and CDR2 as YSYEKL. CDR3 length: 17 residues. J was trimmed by 2 bases and V by 0 bases; bases with no gene match: 6. This CDR3 is CASSQDPPLAGAYEQYF. In DNA, the CDR3 is TGCGCCAGCAGCCAAGATCCCCCACTAGCGGGGGCCTACGAGCAGTACTTC.

V and J are TRBV20-1 and TRBJ1-1; no definite D call. Germline CDR1 and CDR2: DFQATT and SNEGSKA (reference sequence). V was shortened by 0 bases and J by 4 bases, with 9 bases between the two germline ends. The CDR3 spans 13 residues. CDR3 in amino acids: CSARDLSGTEAFF. As DNA, the CDR3 is TGCAGTGCTAGAGATCTATCGGGCACTGAAGCTTTCTTT.

The genes are TRBV3-1 and TRBJ1-6, with D tentatively TRBD1 (5 bases). V dropped 3 bases and J dropped 7 bases, with 10 bases sitting between them. CDR1 is LGHDT, CDR2 YNNKEL, per germline (reference sequence). The CDR3 covers 14 residues. In nucleotides, the CDR3 is TGTGCCAGCAGCCACGGGACGGAGAATTCACCCCTCCACTTT. Its protein is CASSHGTENSPLHF.

In its sample, this clonotype was seen a few times. V usage is TRBV14 and J usage is TRBJ2-3; 8 bases map to TRBD2. Germline V gene lookup returns CDR1 SGHDN and CDR2 FVKESK. J was trimmed by 1 base and V by 4 bases; bases with no gene match: 10. CDR3 length: 17 amino acids. For the CDR3, the DNA is TGTGCCAGCAGCCGCCCGACTAGCGCCTTACGCACAGATACGCAGTATTTT. It specifies CASSRPTSALRTDTQYF.

The genes are TRBV29-1 and TRBJ2-2; D unclear. CDR3 length: 14 amino acids. V lost 4 bases to trimming and J lost 1 base, with 10 bases between them. Germline V gene data show CDR1 as SQVTM and CDR2 as ANQGSEA. The CDR3 DNA reads TGCAGCGTTGGGGTTACCAGGAACACCGGGGAGCTGTTTTTT. Its protein is CSVGVTRNTGELFF.

J is TRBJ2-7 and V is TRBV20-1; D call uncertain. CDR3 length: 12 amino acids. The germline V gene encodes CDR1 DFQATT and CDR2 SNEGSKA (reference sequence). Trimming took 1 base from V and 2 from J, leaving 6 bases between them. The CDR3 nucleotides are TGCAGTGCTAGAGTTACAGCCTACGAGCAGTACTTC. Protein sequence: CSARVTAYEQYF.

The chain has TRBV29-1 and TRBJ2-5; 7 positions match TRBD1. CDR1 and CDR2 (germline): SQVTM, ANQGSEA. The CDR3 totals 14 residues. The V and J ends lost 1 base and 2 bases, in that order; junction bases with no gene match: 4. CDR3 bases: TGCAGCGTTGAAGCGGGACAGACACAAGAGACCCAGTACTTC. Its protein product is CSVEAGQTQETQYF.

This clonotype was counted between two and nine times. The chain combines TRBV5-1 with TRBJ2-5; D might be TRBD1 or TRBD2, each matching 5 bases. Matching the DNA end better, TRBJ2-7 makes the J call doubtful. Germline V lookup: CDR1 SGHRS, CDR2 YFSETQ. This CDR3 has 15 amino acids. The CDR3 region is CASSLRSGALDEQYF. The DNA of the CDR3 is TGCGCCAGCAGCTTGAGATCCGGGGCCCTAGACGAGCAGTACTTC.

A few counts support this clonotype. The chain links TRBV5-6 to TRBJ2-3; D ambiguous. The CDR3 covers 13 residues. The germline V gene encodes CDR1 SGHDT and CDR2 YYEEEE. V dropped 2 bases and J dropped 2 bases, with 6 bases sitting between them. CDR3 residues: CASSFESTDTQYF. CDR3 sequence (DNA): TGTGCCAGCAGCTTTGAGTCCACAGATACGCAGTATTTT.

This clonotype was seen a handful of times. V is TRBV12-3 or TRBV12-4 and J is TRBJ1-1; 7 bases match TRBD1. V lost 5 bases, J lost 3 bases, and 6 bases stayed unmatched. This CDR3 comprises 14 residues. CDR3 DNA sequence: TGTGCCAGCAGTGCTCCAGGGGGTGACACTGAAGCTTTCTTT. Protein: CASSAPGGDTEAFF.

The chain has TRBV20-1 and TRBJ2-1; D unresolved. CDR1 and CDR2 (germline): DFQATT, SNEGSKA (reference sequence). Trimming removed 3 bases at V and 1 base at J, with 10 bases between. The CDR3 is made up of 14 amino acids. CDR3 in amino acids: CSASQRGSYNEQFF. CDR3 bases: TGCAGTGCTAGCCAGCGTGGGTCCTACAATGAGCAGTTCTTC.

This rearrangement joins TRBV7-8 to TRBJ2-7; 7 nucleotides agree with TRBD1. After removal of 0 bases from V and 3 bases from J, the junction contained 5 bases not matched to a gene. CDR3 length: 15 amino acids. CDR1 is SGHVS and CDR2 is FQNEAQ in the germline V gene. CDR3 loop: CASSLASTGLYEQYF. The CDR3 DNA sequence: TGTGCCAGCAGCTTAGCTTCGACAGGGCTCTACGAGCAGTACTTC.

The CDR3 reads CASSLVGGTGANTEAFF. The CDR3 bases are TGTGCCAGCAGCTTAGTTGGGGGGACAGGAGCGAACACTGAAGCTTTCTTT. The chain couples TRBV7-8 to TRBJ1-1; TRBD1 aligns across 8 bases. The CDR3 is 17 residues long. V shed 1 base, J shed 1 base, and the junction held 8 bases outside the gene matches. Germline CDR1 and CDR2: SGHVS and FQNEAQ. The full variable domain, rest sourced from reference TRBV7-8 and TRBJ1-1, is GAGVSQSPRYKVAKRGQDVALRCDPISGHVSLFWYQQALGQGPEFLTYFQNEAQLDKSGLPSDRFFAERPEGSVSTLKIQRTQQEDSAVYLCASSLVGGTGANTEAFFGQGTRLTVV.

This clonotype was recorded a few times. The CDR3 nucleotides read TGTGCCATCCCCAAAGGACTAGCGAACACCGGGGAGCTGTTTTTT. Amino acids: CAIPKGLANTGELFF. The chain joins TRBV10-3 to TRBJ2-2, with TRBD2 matching 7 bases. The junction had 6 bases not matched to a gene; V was cut back by 8 bases and J by 0 bases. Germline V gives CDR1 ENHRY, CDR2 SYGVKD. The CDR3 is 15 residues long.

This chain joins TRBV29-1 and TRBJ2-5; 8 bases line up with TRBD1. This CDR3 has 15 residues. The V gene's germline CDR1 is SQVTM and CDR2 ANQGSEA. Trimming cost V 7 bases and J 5 bases; bases outside gene matches: 15. For the CDR3, the DNA is TGCAGCGCCGAAGGGGGACAGGTATATTCCGAGACCCAGTACTTC. This encodes CSAEGGQVYSETQYF.

This clonotype was seen many times. The chain joins TRBV2 to TRBJ1-2; TRBD1 agrees at 11 bases. CDR1 is SNHLY and CDR2 is FYNNEI in the germline V gene. Trimming at V came to 4 bases and at J to 7 bases, leaving 5 bases not matched to a gene. The length of the CDR3 is 14 residues. CDR3 in amino acids: CASSAGQGVRGYTF. CDR3 nucleotides: TGTGCCAGCAGTGCGGGACAGGGGGTCCGTGGCTACACCTTC.

V usage is TRBV5-6 and J usage is TRBJ2-1, with TRBD1 matching over 7 bases. The J call may not be correct, given that the DNA end is closer to TRBJ2-5. CDR3 length: 14 amino acids. Germline lookup yields CDR1 SGHDT and CDR2 YYEEEE. DNA for the CDR3: TGTGCCAGCAGCACAACGACAGGGATCGGGACCCAGTACTTC. Amino acid sequence: CASSTTTGIGTQYF.

In DNA form, the CDR3 reads TGCGCCAGCAGCTTGGCAATGGGGGAAAAACTGTTTTTT. Encoded protein: CASSLAMGEKLFF. V and J are TRBV5-1 and TRBJ1-4; no firm D call. Trimming removed 0 bases at V and 8 bases at J, with 8 bases between. Germline-derived CDR1 and CDR2 are SGHRS and YFSETQ. CDR3 length: 13 amino acids.

This clonotype showed up just a few times. Here the CDR3 DNA reads TGTGCCAGCAGCTTACCCGGGACAGGGGGCGCAGAGCAGTACTTC. This sequence encodes CASSLPGTGGAEQYF. The chain recombines TRBV28 with TRBJ2-5; 12 bases line up with TRBD1. CDR3 length: 15 residues. Trimming at V came to 6 bases and at J to 11 bases, leaving 13 bases not matched to a gene. Germline loops: CDR1 MDHEN, CDR2 SYDVKM.

This clonotype appeared a few times. The gene calls are TRBV20-1 and TRBJ1-4; 8 positions agree with TRBD1. The germline gives CDR1 DFQATT, CDR2 SNEGSKA (reference sequence). J was trimmed by 6 bases and V by 5 bases; bases with no gene match: 5. There are 13 residues in the CDR3. CDR3 sequence reads: CSASRQGHEKLFF. CDR3 nucleotide sequence: TGCAGTGCTTCCCGACAGGGGCATGAAAAACTGTTTTTT.

This clonotype appeared a few times. This chain connects TRBV29-1 to TRBJ2-7; 11 bases match TRBD2. The CDR3 spans 12 residues. From germline, CDR1 is SQVTM and CDR2 ANQGSEA. With 8 bases clipped from V and 4 bases from J, the junction kept 4 bases outside the gene matches. This CDR3 is CSIRLAGYEQYF. The CDR3 bases are TGCAGCATCAGACTAGCGGGATACGAGCAGTACTTC.